These 21 T cell receptor beta chains were all obtained from the same sample, sequenced in a study of cytomegalovirus exposure and HLA in healthy donors. The PCR had 60 Vbeta and 13 Jbeta primers. The table came from immunoSEQ multiplex PCR; TCRdb's copy has only in-frame clones and leaves some out. The sample records some 130,000 clones, 87% being singletons. Sequencing input: PBMCs. The origin of the receptors is a woman in her 30s in good health and CMV-seronegative.

The chain joins TRBV6-5 to TRBJ1-5; no reliable D call. CDR1 and CDR2 (germline): MNHEY, SVGAGI. Trimming took off 5 bases at V and 3 bases at J, with 14 bases between the two ends. The CDR3 has 15 amino acids. Here the CDR3 reads CASSPMRASNQPQHF. The CDR3 coding sequence is TGTGCCAGCAGTCCGATGAGGGCTTCCAATCAGCCCCAGCATTTT.

A single count supports this clone. The chain has TRBV5-4 and TRBJ2-1, with TRBD2 matching 11 bases. This CDR3 has 14 residues. Germline values: CDR1 SGHNT, CDR2 YYREEE (reference sequence). J was trimmed by 15 bases and V by 3 bases; bases with no gene match: 11. Here the CDR3 reads CASSSPGTSGERFF. The CDR3 DNA reads as TGTGCCAGCAGCTCCCCCGGGACTAGCGGCGAAAGGTTCTTC.

As regards this clone: An end of the junction differs from the germline gene, which may be a read error. V gene TRBV5-6 combines with J gene TRBJ2-7, with 7 bases identical to TRBD1. In germline, CDR1 is SGHDT, CDR2 YYEEEE. CDR3 length equals 13 residues. The CDR3 DNA reads TGTGCTAGCAGTCACCAGGGGGCCTACGAGCAGTACTTC. This codes for CASSHQGAYEQYF.

V is TRBV19 and J is TRBJ2-7, with D maybe TRBD1 (6 bases). CDR1 and CDR2 (germline): LNHDA, SQIVND (reference sequence). V was shortened by 6 bases and J by 2 bases, with 26 bases between the two germline ends. CDR3 length: 18 amino acids. CDR3 protein: CASSLGGRSGVSTYEQYF. The CDR3 coding sequence is TGTGCCAGTAGCTTAGGTGGGAGATCAGGGGTTAGCACCTACGAGCAGTACTTC.

The rearrangement joins TRBV5-4 to TRBJ1-5, with 7 positions matching TRBD1. The germline V gene encodes CDR1 SGHNT and CDR2 YYREEE (reference sequence). The CDR3 is 14 amino acids. The V segment lost 4 bases and the J segment 7 bases; nucleotides outside the gene matches: 8. The CDR3 loop is CASSPGGGGQPQHF. In nucleotides, the CDR3 is TGTGCCAGCAGCCCAGGGGGAGGAGGGCAGCCCCAGCATTTT.

The chain couples TRBV5-1 to TRBJ2-3; 9 bases match TRBD2. CDR3 size: 15 residues. CDR1 SGHRS and CDR2 YFSETQ come from the germline V gene. Trimming cost V 3 bases and J 3 bases; bases outside gene matches: 5. The CDR3 here is CASSSGTSTTDTQYF. DNA of the CDR3: TGCGCCAGCAGCTCCGGGACTAGCACTACAGATACGCAGTATTTT.

This clone occurred once. In DNA form, the CDR3 reads TGCGCCAGCAGCTTGGGGATGGGGGCGGAGACCCAGTACTTC. Residues: CASSLGMGAETQYF. This chain connects TRBV5-1 to TRBJ2-5, with D possibly TRBD1 on 6 matching bases. Germline V gives CDR1 SGHRS, CDR2 YFSETQ. This CDR3 has 14 amino acids. V was clipped by 0 bases and J by 5 bases, with 11 bases between them.

The chain employs TRBV7-2 and TRBJ2-1; D uncertain. In germline, CDR1 is SGHTA, CDR2 FQGNSA. V gave up 4 bases and J gave up 0 bases, with 4 bases separating them. This CDR3 region has 13 residues. CDR3 DNA sequence: TGTGCCAGCAGCTACAGCTCCTACAATGAGCAGTTCTTC. Its translation: CASSYSSYNEQFF.

Points on this clone: One junction end disagrees with the germline gene, perhaps due to a read error. This chain joins TRBV5-6 and TRBJ1-1, with 7 bases matching TRBD1. In germline, CDR1 is SGHDT, CDR2 YYEEEE. This CDR3 is 15 amino acids long. Here the CDR3 DNA reads TGTGCCAGCAGCCGACGAGGGACAGCCCCATCGACTCCACTCTTT. Amino acids: CASSRRGTAPSTPLF.

The J gene is TRBJ2-1, the V gene TRBV11-2, with TRBD2 matching 7 bases. Germline assignment: CDR1 SGHAT and CDR2 FQNNGV. Trimming removed 4 bases from V and 7 bases from J; junction bases left unmatched: 10. The CDR3 spans 15 residues. As DNA, the CDR3 is TGTGCCAGCAGCTACGGACTAGTCTTCCGGAATGAGCAGTTCTTC. It specifies CASSYGLVFRNEQFF. Variable domain in full (rest from reference TRBV11-2 and TRBJ2-1): EAGVAQSPRYKIIEKRQSVAFWCNPISGHATLYWYQQILGQGPKLLIQFQNNGVVDDSQLPKDRFSAERLKGVDSTLKIQPAKLEDSAVYLCASSYGLVFRNEQFFGPGTRLTVL.

V is TRBV5-6 and J is TRBJ1-1, with 8 positions matching TRBD1. This CDR3 contains 16 residues. Per the germline V gene, CDR1 is SGHDT and CDR2 is YYEEEE. The trim removed 2 bases at V and 4 bases at J, leaving 10 bases unmatched. CDR3 DNA: TGTGCCAGCAGCTTTTTGTCGGACAGGGCCGCCACTGAAGCTTTCTTT. Its translation is CASSFLSDRAATEAFF.

V and J are TRBV7-6 and TRBJ2-1, with TRBD2 matching 11 bases. This CDR3 has 16 amino acids. Germline-derived CDR1 and CDR2 are SGHVS and FNYEAQ. After removal of 4 bases from V and 6 bases from J, the junction contained 8 bases not matched to a gene. DNA for the CDR3: TGTGCCAGCAGCTACACCGGGACTAGCGGCACCAATGAGCAGTTCTTC. Its translation is CASSYTGTSGTNEQFF.

The V gene is TRBV19, the J gene TRBJ2-3, with 12 bases aligning to TRBD2. The V and J ends lost 6 bases and 7 bases, in that order; junction bases with no gene match: 8. This CDR3 is built from 15 residues. CDR1 and CDR2 from the germline V gene are LNHDA and SQIVND (reference sequence). CDR3 coding DNA: TGTGCCAGTAGGACTAGCGGGAGAGATATAAATACGCAGTATTTT. Protein: CASRTSGRDINTQYF.

The V gene is TRBV11-1, the J gene TRBJ2-2; TRBD1 is a possible D gene (6 bases). From germline, CDR1 is SGHAT and CDR2 FQDESV (reference sequence). Trimming removed 7 bases at V and 7 bases at J, with 13 bases between. The length of the CDR3 is 13 residues. The CDR3 sequence is CASTRTQGGELFF. As DNA, the CDR3 is TGTGCCAGCACCAGGACACAGGGCGGGGAGCTGTTTTTT.

CDR3 sequence reads: CASSQDRGNNQPQHF. CDR3 nucleotide sequence: TGTGCCAGCAGTCAAGACAGGGGAAACAATCAGCCCCAGCATTTT. The chain has TRBV6-5 and TRBJ1-5; 8 nucleotides agree with TRBD1. V trimming: 5 bases; J trimming: 3 bases; junction bases outside the gene matches: 6. Germline-derived CDR1 and CDR2 are MNHEY and SVGAGI. CDR3 length equals 15 residues.

The chain carries TRBV5-4 and TRBJ2-3; 16 bases agree with TRBD2. The germline gives CDR1 SGHNT, CDR2 YYREEE (reference sequence). This CDR3 spans 18 amino acids. The V gene end was trimmed by 2 bases and the J gene end by 0 bases; junction bases not matched to a gene: 3. CDR3 DNA sequence: TGTGCCAGCAGCTTAGGGACTAGCGGGGGGGCGAGCACAGATACGCAGTATTTT. It translates to CASSLGTSGGASTDTQYF.

This clone has only one observation. The V and J genes are TRBV5-4 and TRBJ1-1; D gene ambiguous. CDR3 length: 16 amino acids. Germline CDR1 is SGHNT and CDR2 is YYREEE (reference sequence). V lost 0 bases and J 1 base, leaving 13 bases between the germline ends. CDR3 sequence: CASSLETLRGNTEAFF. Written as DNA, the CDR3 is TGTGCCAGCAGCTTGGAAACCTTGCGGGGGAACACTGAAGCTTTCTTT.

This chain links TRBV29-1 with TRBJ1-2; 9 nucleotides line up with TRBD1. The J segment lost 1 base and the V segment lost 2 bases, leaving 2 bases of the junction unmatched. CDR3 length equals 14 residues. Germline CDR1 is SQVTM and CDR2 is ANQGSEA. The CDR3 coding sequence is TGCAGCGTTGAAAGGACAGGGGTTAACTATGGCTACACCTTC. Translating it yields CSVERTGVNYGYTF. Looking up the rest from reference TRBV29-1 and TRBJ1-2 gives the full variable domain: SAVISQKPSRDICQRGTSLTIQCQVDSQVTMMFWYRQQPGQSLTLIATANQGSEATYESGFVIDKFPISRPNLTFSTLTVSNMSPEDSSIYLCSVERTGVNYGYTFGSGTRLTVV.

The chain's CDR3 is CASSLSISGGQNTGELFF. Here the CDR3 DNA reads TGTGCCAGCAGCTTGTCTATTAGCGGGGGCCAGAACACCGGGGAGCTGTTTTTT. The chain combines TRBV5-4 with TRBJ2-2, with TRBD2 identical over 9 bases. The CDR3 extends over 18 amino acids. CDR1 is SGHNT, CDR2 YYREEE, per germline (reference sequence). The J segment lost 1 base and the V segment lost 1 base, leaving 8 bases of the junction unmatched.

The chain is built from TRBV7-9 and TRBJ2-2; the D gene is possibly TRBD1 (5 bases). Germline V lookup: CDR1 SEHNR, CDR2 FQNEAQ (reference sequence). Trimming cost V 5 bases and J 6 bases, with 10 bases left between them. The CDR3 consists of 13 residues. The CDR3 spells CASSARDPGELFF. The CDR3, as DNA: TGTGCCAGCAGCGCCAGGGATCCCGGGGAGCTGTTTTTT.

The chain links TRBV30 to TRBJ2-1; 9 bases are shared with TRBD2. The V gene end was trimmed by 2 bases and the J gene end by 3 bases; junction bases not matched to a gene: 11. The CDR3 consists of 17 residues. Looked up from germline, CDR1 is GTSNPN and CDR2 is SVGIG (reference sequence). This CDR3 reads CAWSPGAGGFLYNEQFF. DNA for the CDR3: TGTGCCTGGAGTCCGGGAGCGGGAGGCTTCCTCTACAATGAGCAGTTCTTC.